This T cell receptor (beta chain) was found in a study of blood T cell repertoires in COVID-19. CDR1 and CDR2 (germline): SNHLY, FYNNEI. The CDR3 covers 11 residues. Trimming removed 10 bases from V and 8 bases from J, with 11 bases in between. The repertoire was sequenced with immunoSEQ multiplex PCR; TCRdb's copy has only in-frame clones and lacks some. The data contain about 350,000 clones, roughly 87% of them seen just once; the ten biggest clones take up 0.9% to 1.2%. The sequence was collected from a woman aged 25 to 39 who had recovered from COVID-19. The chain uses TRBV2 and TRBJ1-4; the D is unclear. Sequenced: PBMCs or T cells enriched from blood (not recorded which). CDR3 sequence reads: CATRSGEKLFF. CDR3 in DNA: TGTGCCACCCGCAGCGGGGAAAAACTGTTTTTT.